Below, 26 T cell receptor beta chains from the same sample are listed, as sequenced in a study of cytomegalovirus exposure and HLA in healthy donors. The PCR contained 60 Vbeta and 13 Jbeta primers. Repertoires were generated with immunoSEQ multiplex PCR, while TCRdb's copy carries only in-frame clones and drops some. In the table there are fewer than 130,000 clones, more than 65% of which are singletons. Specimen: PBMCs. The source of these receptors is a man aged 25-45 years in good health and CMV-seropositive.

The V gene is TRBV7-8, the J gene TRBJ1-4; 9 bases are shared with TRBD1. The J segment lost 3 bases and the V segment lost 3 bases, leaving 2 bases of the junction unmatched. From germline, CDR1 is SGHVS and CDR2 FQNEAQ. The CDR3 is made up of 15 amino acids. DNA for the CDR3: TGTGCCAGCAGCTTCGGGACAGGGCCTAATGAAAAACTGTTTTTT. Its protein product is CASSFGTGPNEKLFF.

The genes are TRBV2 and TRBJ2-3, with 13 bases aligning to TRBD2. This CDR3 contains 15 residues. Germline trimming cut 6 bases from V and 14 bases from J; bases unmatched to any gene: 14. Germline V lookup: CDR1 SNHLY, CDR2 FYNNEI. CDR3 DNA: TGTGCCAGCAGAGCAACTAGCGGGGGGGCCCGATTGGGGTATTTT. Translation: CASRATSGGARLGYF.

The chain carries TRBV30 and TRBJ1-6, with no clear D. Germline-derived CDR1 and CDR2 are GTSNPN and SVGIG (reference sequence). The CDR3 totals 13 residues. The V gene lost 1 base and the J gene lost 9 bases, with 10 bases spanning the gap. The CDR3: CAWSAQSSSPLHF. The CDR3 coding sequence is TGTGCCTGGAGTGCCCAAAGTAGTTCACCCCTCCACTTT.

The J gene is TRBJ2-2, the V gene TRBV27, with TRBD2 matching over 7 bases. The CDR3 has 15 amino acids. With 4 bases clipped from V and 4 bases from J, the junction kept 6 bases outside the gene matches. Germline CDR1 is MNHEY and CDR2 is SMNVEV (reference sequence). Here the CDR3 DNA reads TGTGCCAGCAGTTATCAGCGGGGAGGCACCGGGGAGCTGTTTTTT. This encodes CASSYQRGGTGELFF.

This clone was detected a few times. The rearrangement joins TRBV11-2 to TRBJ2-1; 12 nucleotides agree with TRBD2. Germline V gives CDR1 SGHAT, CDR2 FQNNGV. This CDR3 comprises 17 residues. V lost 1 base and J lost 5; bases outside the gene matches: 6. The CDR3 DNA follows: TGTGCCAGCAGCTTAGTTCTAGCGGGGGGGATAAACAATGAGCAGTTCTTC. It yields the protein CASSLVLAGGINNEQFF.

This clone has a single count. J is TRBJ1-2 and V is TRBV11-3; TRBD1 matches 10 bases. V shed 3 bases and J 3 bases; nucleotides not matched to a gene: 7. The germline gives CDR1 SGHNT, CDR2 YENEEA. The CDR3 has 16 amino acids. The CDR3 nucleotides read TGTGCCAGCAGCTTTGATCCGGGGACAGGGGACTATGGCTACACCTTC. Translating gives CASSFDPGTGDYGYTF.

This sequence joins TRBV30 and TRBJ2-3; 8 bases match TRBD2. The CDR3 extends over 21 amino acids. V dropped 0 bases and J dropped 0; count of bases not matched to a gene: 20. Germline V gene data show CDR1 as GTSNPN and CDR2 as SVGIG (reference sequence). The CDR3: CAWSVLRVAGRSLLSTDTQYF. For the CDR3, the DNA is TGTGCCTGGAGTGTACTCAGGGTAGCGGGGCGGTCTCTACTTAGCACAGATACGCAGTATTTT.

This clone occurred a few times. This chain connects TRBV19 to TRBJ2-1; D unclear. Trimming shortened V by 5 bases and J by 0 bases, and 14 bases separated the two germline ends. The CDR3 covers 16 residues. Germline V gives CDR1 LNHDA, CDR2 SQIVND (reference sequence). In DNA form, the CDR3 reads TGTGCCAGTAGTGCCCGGCGTGGAGTCTCCTACAATGAGCAGTTCTTC. Translated: CASSARRGVSYNEQFF.

This sequence joins TRBV7-3 and TRBJ2-5; 8 positions match TRBD1. TRBJ2-7 matches the DNA end more closely, so the J call is doubtful. This CDR3 is 15 amino acids long. Germline CDR1 and CDR2: SGHTA and FQGTGA. CDR3 loop: CASSLQAGGGYEQYF. In DNA form, the CDR3 reads TGTGCCAGCAGCTTACAGGCAGGGGGCGGCTACGAGCAGTACTTC.

The gene calls are TRBV9 and TRBJ2-7; 10 nucleotides line up with TRBD1. The CDR3 runs 15 residues. The V gene end was trimmed by 2 bases and the J gene end by 2 bases; junction bases not matched to a gene: 4. Germline CDR1 reads SGDLS; CDR2 reads YYNGEE. CDR3 protein: CASSVGQGVPYEQYF. CDR3 nucleotide sequence: TGTGCCAGCAGCGTCGGACAGGGGGTCCCCTACGAGCAGTACTTC.

This chain connects TRBV19 to TRBJ2-7; TRBD1 aligns across 8 bases. The CDR3 has 14 residues. Germline V gives CDR1 LNHDA, CDR2 SQIVND (reference sequence). V gave up 10 bases and J gave up 1 base; unmatched junction bases: 9. The CDR3 loop is CATRPGTGSYEQYF. DNA of the CDR3: TGTGCCACGAGGCCCGGGACAGGTTCCTACGAGCAGTACTTC.

The chain joins TRBV7-9 to TRBJ2-7, with a weak D call TRBD2 (5 bases). Trimming shortened V by 3 bases and J by 5 bases, and 14 bases separated the two germline ends. Germline V gives CDR1 SEHNR, CDR2 FQNEAQ (reference sequence). The CDR3 is 14 amino acids. The DNA of the CDR3 is TGTGCCAGCAGCTTCAGCCTTCCGGAGGACGAGCAGTACTTC. Translating it yields CASSFSLPEDEQYF. Combining the CDR3 with reference TRBV7-9 and TRBJ2-7 gives the whole variable domain DTGVSQNPRHKITKRGQNVTFRCDPISEHNRLYWYRQTLGQGPEFLTYFQNEAQLEKSRLLSDRFSAERPKGSFSTLEIQRTEQGDSAMYLCASSFSLPEDEQYFGPGTRLTVT.

This rearrangement joins TRBV18 to TRBJ2-7; perhaps TRBD1 as D (6 bases). This CDR3 is 15 amino acids long. Germline CDR1 KGHSH, CDR2 LQKENI. V lost 2 bases and J 0 bases, leaving 11 bases between the germline ends. CDR3 in DNA: TGTGCCAGCTCACCAAGGGACAAGGCCTCCTACGAGCAGTACTTC. Translation gives CASSPRDKASYEQYF.

The chain joins TRBV19 to TRBJ2-1, with D possibly TRBD1 on 5 matching bases. Trimming shortened V by 5 bases and J by 3 bases, and 8 bases separated the two germline ends. The CDR3 spans 13 residues. Germline V CDR1 and CDR2: LNHDA, SQIVND (reference sequence). The CDR3, as DNA: TGTGCCAGTAGTCCTGGACACTACAATGAGCAGTTCTTC. This codes for CASSPGHYNEQFF.

This chain joins TRBV2 and TRBJ2-5, with a possible D match to TRBD2 (5 bases). This CDR3 spans 13 amino acids. Trimming pared 9 bases from V and 2 bases from J, leaving 13 bases between. CDR1 SNHLY and CDR2 FYNNEI come from the germline V gene. CDR3 coding DNA: TGTGCCAGTACGACTAACCGACAAGAGACCCAGTACTTC. Translating it yields CASTTNRQETQYF. Supplemented by reference TRBV2 and TRBJ2-5, the full variable domain reads EPEVTQTPSHQVTQMGQEVILRCVPISNHLYFYWYRQILGQKVEFLVSFYNNEISEKSEIFDDQFSVERPDGSNFTLKIRSTKLEDSAMYFCASTTNRQETQYFGPGTRLLVL.

This clone was observed a handful of times. This chain links TRBV6-4 with TRBJ2-3; D may be TRBD2 (6 bases). The CDR3 is made up of 13 amino acids. Trimming left V 5 bases short and J 5 bases short, with 11 bases between. Germline CDR1 is MRHNA and CDR2 is SNTAGT. CDR3 protein: CASSTGEEDTQYF. DNA of the CDR3: TGTGCCAGCAGTACGGGGGAGGAAGATACGCAGTATTTT.

The chain combines TRBV21-1 with TRBJ1-6. TRBV21-1 is marked as a pseudogene. The CDR3 runs to 17 residues. The CDR3 sequence is CASSKALRTNKGSPLHF. The DNA of the CDR3 is TGTGCCAGCAGCAAAGCGCTTAGGACTAATAAGGGTTCACCCCTCCACTTT.

V gene TRBV5-1 combines with J gene TRBJ1-1; D is uncertain. CDR1 is SGHRS, CDR2 YFSETQ, per germline. The CDR3 runs 15 residues. V was clipped by 0 bases and J by 6 bases, with 15 bases between them. The CDR3, as DNA: TGCGCCAGCAGCTTGGAATTCGGAGGGATCGCTGAAGCTTTCTTT. Amino acids: CASSLEFGGIAEAFF.

J is TRBJ2-2 and V is TRBV5-1, with a tentative D call TRBD1 (6 bases). V was trimmed by 2 bases and J by 1 base, leaving 15 bases between them. The CDR3 extends over 17 amino acids. CDR1 is SGHRS and CDR2 is YFSETQ in the germline V gene. The CDR3 spells CASSFLSGHENTGELFF. The CDR3 DNA sequence: TGCGCCAGCAGCTTCCTGTCGGGACACGAGAACACCGGGGAGCTGTTTTTT.

The chain combines TRBV6-6 with TRBJ1-4; tentative D call: TRBD1 (5 bases). The CDR3 extends over 16 amino acids. V lost 2 bases, J lost 6 bases, and 16 bases lay in between. Germline CDR1 is MNHNY and CDR2 is SVGAGI (reference sequence). CDR3: CASSYGRGDGYEKLFF. DNA for the CDR3: TGTGCCAGCAGTTACGGGCGGGGGGATGGATATGAAAAACTGTTTTTT.

A single count supports this clone. This chain uses TRBV5-1 with TRBJ2-3, with a weak D call TRBD1 (6 bases). V gave up 0 bases and J gave up 5 bases, with 19 bases separating them. Germline V lookup: CDR1 SGHRS, CDR2 YFSETQ. The CDR3 is made up of 17 amino acids. The CDR3 nucleotides read TGCGCCAGCAGCTTGGGGGGCAATGGGGAGACAGGAGATACGCAGTATTTT. It encodes CASSLGGNGETGDTQYF.

The rearrangement joins TRBV5-6 to TRBJ2-6; 10 bases are a match to TRBD1. The CDR3 is 17 amino acids. Germline V CDR1 and CDR2: SGHDT, YYEEEE. V dropped 4 bases and J dropped 0; count of bases not matched to a gene: 4. CDR3 DNA sequence: TGTGCCAGCAGCGGGACAGGGGTTAGCTCTGGGGCCAACGTCCTGACTTTC. Its protein is CASSGTGVSSGANVLTF.

The chain employs TRBV30 and TRBJ2-2, with TRBD1 as a possible D gene (5 bases). The V gene lost 2 bases and the J gene lost 1 base, with 11 bases spanning the gap. The CDR3 totals 15 residues. CDR1 GTSNPN and CDR2 SVGIG come from the germline V gene (reference sequence). Here the CDR3 reads CAWSIRDRNTGELFF. CDR3 nucleotides: TGTGCCTGGAGTATTCGAGACAGGAACACCGGGGAGCTGTTTTTT.

Only one count was recorded for this clone. The chain has TRBV7-9 and TRBJ2-3, with 7 bases that match TRBD2. The CDR3 length is 18 residues. V shed 4 bases and J 0 bases; nucleotides not matched to a gene: 13. Germline assignment: CDR1 SEHNR and CDR2 FQNEAQ (reference sequence). Here the CDR3 DNA reads TGTGCCAGCAGCTCAACCCAGCGGGGAAGATCTAGCACAGATACGCAGTATTTT. Its translation is CASSSTQRGRSSTDTQYF.

This chain connects TRBV27 to TRBJ1-5, with a possible D match to TRBD1 (5 bases). The CDR3 runs to 18 residues. Germline CDR1 is MNHEY and CDR2 is SMNVEV (reference sequence). Trimming shortened V by 0 bases and J by 0 bases, and 15 bases separated the two germline ends. CDR3: CASSLSVQVGGSNQPQHF. The CDR3 region has the DNA TGTGCCAGCAGTTTATCCGTACAGGTTGGCGGTAGCAATCAGCCCCAGCATTTT.

This clone was counted many times. Within the sample, other DNA sequences also encode this same CDR3. The rearrangement links TRBV4-1 to TRBJ2-2, with TRBD1 matching over 8 bases. The CDR3 is made up of 14 amino acids. Germline CDR1 and CDR2: MGHRA and YSYEKL. V was clipped by 5 bases and J by 1 base; unmatched bases: 0. CDR3 in amino acids: CASSDRGNTGELFF. As DNA, the CDR3 is TGCGCCAGCAGCGACAGGGGGAACACCGGGGAGCTGTTTTTT.